This is a list of T cell receptor beta chains from one sample in a study of T cells in Graves' hyperthyroidism and ophthalmopathy. TCRdb analysed the multiplex PCR reads with MiXCR anew, one entry per CDR3 protein. The table has under 750,000 distinct CDR3 sequences, roughly 20% seen once. Sequencing input: blood. Every receptor here comes from a woman aged 45 to 65 with Graves' hyperthyroidism that later progressed to Graves' ophthalmopathy. Each CDR3 is given with its conserved first and last residue. D genes are given only for firm matches. Where a row states a size, it is once, few, many or the class of an expanded clone; other rows omit it.

size,D,J,V,DNA,CDR3
once,NA,TRBJ1-2,TRBV18,TGTGCCAGCTCACCACCGGACAGTACTAACTATGGCTACACCTTC,CASSPPDSTNYGYTF
NA,NA,TRBJ2-5,TRBV12-3/TRBV12-4,TGTGCCAGCACCGACGGTTGGAACAGCCAAGAGACCCAGTACTTC,CASTDGWNSQETQYF
many,TRBD1,TRBJ1-5,TRBV12-3/TRBV12-4,TGTGCCAGCAGTTTAACAGGGGGCAGCAATCAGCCCCAGCATTTT,CASSLTGGSNQPQHF
few,NA,TRBJ1-3,TRBV20-1,TGCAGTGCTAGAGAAGACATCGGAAACACCATATATTTT,CSAREDIGNTIYF
NA,TRBD1,TRBJ1-2,TRBV7-2,TGTGCCAGCAGCTACGGACAGGGCTCATTTTATGGCTACACCTTC,CASSYGQGSFYGYTF
few,TRBD2,TRBJ2-3,TRBV2,TGTGCCAGCAGTACGCGGGGGGGAAGCACAGGTACGCAGTATTTT,CASSTRGGSTGTQYF
many,TRBD1,TRBJ2-7,TRBV15,TGTGCCACCAGCAAGGGACAGCTCTACGAGCAGTACTTC,CATSKGQLYEQYF
many,TRBD2,TRBJ2-1,TRBV3-1,TGTGCCAGCAGCCAACTTAGCGGGGTTCGGTACAATGAGCAGTTCTTC,CASSQLSGVRYNEQFF
few,NA,TRBJ1-3,TRBV7-2,TGTGCCAGCAGCTCTAGACGGAGCTCTGGAAACACCATATATTTT,CASSSRRSSGNTIYF
many,NA,TRBJ2-1,TRBV7-3,TGTGCCAGCAGCTTATCTCACAATGAGCAGTTCTTC,CASSLSHNEQFF
many,NA,TRBJ1-1,TRBV30,TGTGCCTGGAGTGTCGATGCGAACACTGAAGCTTTCTTT,CAWSVDANTEAFF
many,NA,TRBJ2-3,TRBV20-1,TGCAGTGCTAGAGGGGAACTAGCCTCGAGGGTAGATACGCAGTATTTT,CSARGELASRVDTQYF
many,NA,TRBJ1-2,TRBV2,TGTGCCAGCCGTGACGGGTTCGGCTATGGCTACACCTTC,CASRDGFGYGYTF
NA,NA,TRBJ2-7,TRBV28,TGTGCCAGCAGTTTCACAGCATCCTACGAGCAGTACTTC,CASSFTASYEQYF
few,TRBD2,TRBJ2-3,TRBV20-1,TGCAGTGCTATCCCCTTCGGGGGGGTAGATACGCAGTATTTT,CSAIPFGGVDTQYF
NA,NA,TRBJ2-5,TRBV19,TGTGCCAGTAGTAGGTCTGGGTTGCAAGAGACCCAGTACTTC,CASSRSGLQETQYF
few,TRBD1,TRBJ1-2,TRBV19,TGTGCCAGTAGGGCTGACAGGGACGATGGCTACACCTTC,CASRADRDDGYTF
many,NA,TRBJ2-2,TRBV4-1,TGCGCCAGCAGCCCGGTACAGGCGAACACCGGGGAGCTGTTTTTT,CASSPVQANTGELFF
NA,TRBD1,TRBJ1-1,TRBV6-1,TGTGCCAGTACTACCGGGACAGGGCTTAATGAAGCTTTCTTT,CASTTGTGLNEAFF
few,TRBD2,TRBJ2-1,TRBV19,TGTGCCAGTAGTCTCCCCAGCGGGGAGCCCTCCTACAATGAGCAGTTCTTC,CASSLPSGEPSYNEQFF